The rows below give T cell receptor beta chains drawn from one sample of a study of blood T cell repertoires in COVID-19. Clones were read by immunoSEQ multiplex PCR, and TCRdb kept only the in-frame ones, dropping some. The data show some 150,000 clones, 84% seen once. The sequenced sample was PBMCs or T cells enriched from blood (not recorded which). The receptors come from a woman in her fifties or sixties who had been exposed to COVID-19. The CDR3 runs from the conserved cysteine through the conserved F or W. The order of the fields is V gene, D gene, J gene, clone size, CDR3 protein, CDR3 DNA. A D gene is named only where the DNA matches it firmly. Expanded clones get a size class; other rows say once, few or many, or leave the size out.

V: TRBV6-1
D: -
J: TRBJ2-7
size: -
CDR3: CASSEAAEAQYF
DNA: TGTGCCAGCAGTGAAGCGGCGGAGGCGCAGTACTTC

V: TRBV9
D: -
J: TRBJ1-2
size: few
CDR3: CASSVDPGIGYGYTF
DNA: TGTGCCAGCAGCGTTGACCCGGGGATAGGCTATGGCTACACCTTC

V: TRBV10-2
D: -
J: TRBJ1-3
size: -
CDR3: CASAGGNTIYF
DNA: TGCGCCTCTGCGGGGGGAAACACCATATATTTT

V: TRBV19
D: -
J: TRBJ1-2
size: medium-sized
CDR3: CASSIRGSWYGYTF
DNA: TGTGCCAGTAGTATCAGGGGTTCCTGGTATGGCTACACCTTC

V: TRBV11-2
D: -
J: TRBJ1-4
size: -
CDR3: CASSRGGGGLNEKLFF
DNA: TGTGCCAGCAGCCGCGGCGGGGGGGGACTTAATGAAAAACTGTTTTTT

V: TRBV4-3
D: -
J: TRBJ1-1
size: -
CDR3: CASSQGWGLKTEAFF
DNA: TGCGCCAGCAGCCAAGGCTGGGGGCTGAAAACTGAAGCTTTCTTT

V: TRBV2
D: TRBD1
J: TRBJ2-7
size: once
CDR3: CASSATDRGEQYF
DNA: TGTGCCAGCAGTGCAACGGACAGGGGCGAGCAGTACTTC

V: TRBV27
D: TRBD2
J: TRBJ2-1
size: few
CDR3: CASSSLAVSYNEQFF
DNA: TGTGCCAGCAGTTCTCTAGCGGTCTCCTACAATGAGCAGTTCTTC

V: TRBV6-2/TRBV6-3
D: -
J: TRBJ2-7
size: -
CDR3: CASSYEEGSSYEQYF
DNA: TGTGCCAGCAGTTACGAAGAAGGGAGCTCCTACGAGCAGTACTTC

V: TRBV10-3
D: TRBD1
J: TRBJ2-2
size: -
CDR3: CATLQGAGGELFF
DNA: TGTGCCACCCTTCAGGGGGCCGGCGGGGAGCTGTTTTTT

V: TRBV6-2/TRBV6-3
D: -
J: TRBJ2-3
size: -
CDR3: CASSSGLTDTQYF
DNA: TGTGCCAGCAGTTCCGGACTAACAGATACGCAGTATTTT

V: TRBV24-1
D: TRBD1
J: TRBJ2-3
size: -
CDR3: CATSDPRDSHTDTQYF
DNA: TGTGCCACCAGTGACCCAAGGGACAGCCACACAGATACGCAGTATTTT

V: TRBV5-8
D: -
J: TRBJ2-7
size: -
CDR3: CASSLGRGEQYF
DNA: TGTGCCAGCAGCTTGGGCCGGGGCGAGCAGTACTTC

V: TRBV18
D: TRBD2
J: TRBJ2-3
size: -
CDR3: CASSPGTSGRGTDTQYF
DNA: TGTGCCAGCTCACCCGGGACTAGCGGGAGGGGCACAGATACGCAGTATTTT

V: TRBV5-4
D: TRBD2
J: TRBJ2-1
size: -
CDR3: CASSVLAGVNNEQFF
DNA: TGTGCCAGCAGCGTCCTAGCGGGAGTCAACAATGAGCAGTTCTTC

V: TRBV3-1/TRBV3-2
D: -
J: TRBJ1-6
size: -
CDR3: CASSLVGGQNSPLHF
DNA: TGTGCCAGCAGCCTGGTGGGGGGGCAAAATTCACCCCTCCACTTT

V: TRBV5-8
D: -
J: TRBJ2-7
size: -
CDR3: CASSSRVEGVYEQYF
DNA: TGTGCCAGCAGCTCCCGGGTGGAGGGTGTCTACGAGCAGTACTTC

V: TRBV29-1
D: -
J: TRBJ1-2
size: -
CDR3: CSVDPRGYTF
DNA: TGCAGCGTTGACCCCCGGGGCTACACCTTC

V: TRBV19
D: -
J: TRBJ1-3
size: -
CDR3: CASSPGQPSGNTIYF
DNA: TGTGCCAGTAGTCCCGGACAGCCCTCTGGAAACACCATATATTTT

V: TRBV6-4
D: -
J: TRBJ2-1
size: once
CDR3: CASSDSGRGQRHEQFF
DNA: TGTGCCAGCAGTGACTCAGGGCGGGGGCAGCGGCATGAGCAGTTCTTC

V: TRBV9
D: -
J: TRBJ2-7
size: few
CDR3: CASSLDTYEQYF
DNA: TGTGCCAGCAGCCTGGACACCTACGAGCAGTACTTC

V: TRBV4-1
D: -
J: TRBJ2-1
size: -
CDR3: CASSQVVGAGGLNEQFF
DNA: TGCGCCAGCAGCCAGGTTGTTGGAGCAGGGGGGCTCAATGAGCAGTTCTTC

V: TRBV5-1
D: -
J: TRBJ1-6
size: -
CDR3: CASSLDRDPLHF
DNA: TGCGCCAGCAGCTTGGACCGGGATCCCCTCCACTTT

V: TRBV7-2
D: TRBD2
J: TRBJ2-3
size: -
CDR3: CASSFAGGTDTQYF
DNA: TGTGCCAGCAGCTTCGCGGGGGGCACAGATACGCAGTATTTT

V: TRBV5-6
D: -
J: TRBJ2-3
size: -
CDR3: CASSTVRGDTQYF
DNA: TGTGCCAGCAGCACAGTCCGTGGAGATACGCAGTATTTT

V: TRBV5-8
D: TRBD1
J: TRBJ1-4
size: few
CDR3: CASSPRTGGTEKLFF
DNA: TGTGCCAGCAGCCCACGGACAGGGGGGACTGAAAAACTGTTTTTT

V: TRBV3-1/TRBV3-2
D: TRBD1
J: TRBJ1-2
size: -
CDR3: CATQKTPQGDYGYTF
DNA: TGTGCCACCCAAAAAACCCCACAGGGGGACTATGGCTACACCTTC

V: TRBV6-4
D: TRBD1
J: TRBJ1-1
size: once
CDR3: CASSLETGAEAFF
DNA: TGTGCCAGCAGCCTAGAGACAGGGGCTGAAGCTTTCTTT

V: TRBV16
D: TRBD1
J: TRBJ1-2
size: -
CDR3: CATGVFGQGGSHGYTF
DNA: TGTGCCACGGGGGTTTTTGGACAGGGAGGGAGTCATGGCTACACCTTC

V: TRBV9
D: -
J: TRBJ1-4
size: -
CDR3: CASSARDKTVSPNEKLFF
DNA: TGTGCCAGCAGCGCCCGGGACAAGACAGTCTCGCCTAATGAAAAACTGTTTTTT